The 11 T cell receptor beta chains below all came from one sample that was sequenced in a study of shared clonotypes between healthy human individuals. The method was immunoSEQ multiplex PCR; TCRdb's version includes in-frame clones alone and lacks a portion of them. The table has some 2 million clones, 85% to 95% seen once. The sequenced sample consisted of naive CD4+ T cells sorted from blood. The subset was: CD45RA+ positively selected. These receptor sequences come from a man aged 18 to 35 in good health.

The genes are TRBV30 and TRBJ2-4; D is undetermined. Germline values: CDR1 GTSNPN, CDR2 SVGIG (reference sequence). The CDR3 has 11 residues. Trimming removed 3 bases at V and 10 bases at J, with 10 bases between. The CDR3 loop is CAWRSGIIQYF. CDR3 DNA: TGTGCCTGGAGATCAGGAATAATTCAGTACTTC.

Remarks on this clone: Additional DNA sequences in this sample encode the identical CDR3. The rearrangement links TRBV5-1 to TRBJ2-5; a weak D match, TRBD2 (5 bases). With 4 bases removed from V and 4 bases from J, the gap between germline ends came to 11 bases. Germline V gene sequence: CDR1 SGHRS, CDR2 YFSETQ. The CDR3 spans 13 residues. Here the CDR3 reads CASSVGSGETQYF. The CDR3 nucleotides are TGCGCCAGCAGCGTAGGGAGTGGAGAGACCCAGTACTTC.

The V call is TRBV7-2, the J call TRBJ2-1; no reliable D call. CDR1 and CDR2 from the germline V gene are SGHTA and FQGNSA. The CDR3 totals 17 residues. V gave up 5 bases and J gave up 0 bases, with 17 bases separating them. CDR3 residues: CASSRNEAASSYNEQFF. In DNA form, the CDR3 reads TGTGCCAGCAGCCGGAACGAGGCGGCTAGCTCCTACAATGAGCAGTTCTTC.

Written as DNA, the CDR3 is TGTGCCAGCAGCTTCTTCGATAGCAATCAGCCCCAGCATTTT. Its translation: CASSFFDSNQPQHF. The rearrangement joins TRBV7-2 to TRBJ1-5; unclear D gene. Trimming removed 3 bases from V and 0 bases from J, with 6 bases in between. CDR1 is SGHTA, CDR2 FQGNSA, per germline. This CDR3 region has 14 residues. The variable domain in full, completed from reference TRBV7-2 and TRBJ1-5, reads GAGVSQSPSNKVTEKGKDVELRCDPISGHTALYWYRQSLGQGLEFLIYFQGNSAPDKSGLPSDRFSAERTGGSVSTLTIQRTQQEDSAVYLCASSFFDSNQPQHFGDGTRLSIL.

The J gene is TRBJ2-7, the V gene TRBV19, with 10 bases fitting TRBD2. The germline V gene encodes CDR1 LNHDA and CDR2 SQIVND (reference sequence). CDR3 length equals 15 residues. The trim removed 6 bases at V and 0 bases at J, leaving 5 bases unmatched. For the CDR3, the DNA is TGTGCCAGTAGGGCTAGCGGGGGAAGCTCCTACGAGCAGTACTTC. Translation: CASRASGGSSYEQYF.

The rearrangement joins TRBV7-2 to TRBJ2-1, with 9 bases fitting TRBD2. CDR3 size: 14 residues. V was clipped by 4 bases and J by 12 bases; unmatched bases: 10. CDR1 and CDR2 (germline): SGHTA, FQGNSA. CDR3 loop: CASSSTSGPRGQFF. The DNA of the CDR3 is TGTGCCAGCAGCTCGACTAGCGGCCCAAGAGGGCAGTTCTTC.

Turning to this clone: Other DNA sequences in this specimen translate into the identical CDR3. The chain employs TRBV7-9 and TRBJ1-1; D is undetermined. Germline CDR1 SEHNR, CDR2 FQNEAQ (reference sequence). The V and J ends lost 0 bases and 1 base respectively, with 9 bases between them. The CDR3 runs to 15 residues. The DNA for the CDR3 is TGTGCCAGCAGCTTAGCCCCAGGCACGAACACTGAAGCTTTCTTT. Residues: CASSLAPGTNTEAFF.

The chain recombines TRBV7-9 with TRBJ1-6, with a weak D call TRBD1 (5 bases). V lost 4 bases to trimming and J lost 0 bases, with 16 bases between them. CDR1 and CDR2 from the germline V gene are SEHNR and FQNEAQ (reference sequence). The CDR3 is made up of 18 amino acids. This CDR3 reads CASSSIGRGSSYNSPLHF. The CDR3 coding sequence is TGTGCCAGCAGCTCAATTGGGAGGGGCAGCTCCTATAATTCACCCCTCCACTTT.

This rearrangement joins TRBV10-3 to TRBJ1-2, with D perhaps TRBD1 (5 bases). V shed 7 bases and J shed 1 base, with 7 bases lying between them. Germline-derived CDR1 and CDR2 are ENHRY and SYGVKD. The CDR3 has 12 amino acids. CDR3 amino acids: CAIKGDNYGYTF. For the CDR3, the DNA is TGTGCCATCAAAGGGGATAACTATGGCTACACCTTC.

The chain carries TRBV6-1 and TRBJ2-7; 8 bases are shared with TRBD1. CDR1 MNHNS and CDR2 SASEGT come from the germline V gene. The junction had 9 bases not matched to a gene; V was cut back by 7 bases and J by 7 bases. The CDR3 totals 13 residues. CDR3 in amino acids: CASINQGAGEQYF. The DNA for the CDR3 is TGTGCCAGCATTAACCAGGGGGCTGGAGAGCAGTACTTC.

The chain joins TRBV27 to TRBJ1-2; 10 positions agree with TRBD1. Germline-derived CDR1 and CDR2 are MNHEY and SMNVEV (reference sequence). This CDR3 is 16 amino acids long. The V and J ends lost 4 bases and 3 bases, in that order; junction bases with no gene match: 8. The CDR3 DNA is TGTGCCAGCAGTTCGGCGGACAGGGGGATTGACTATGGCTACACCTTC. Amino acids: CASSSADRGIDYGYTF.